This is a list of T cell receptor beta chains from one sample in a study of cytomegalovirus exposure and HLA in healthy donors. Libraries were prepared by immunoSEQ multiplex PCR; TCRdb keeps only in-frame clonotypes and omits some of them. The table has approximately 100,000 clones, 79% seen once; the top ten hold over 4%. Sequencing was performed on PBMCs. The receptor set was obtained from a female donor in good health and CMV-seropositive. CDR3s include the opening cysteine and the closing phenylalanine or tryptophan. Fields, in order: J gene, D gene, clone size, V gene, CDR3 protein, CDR3 DNA. A D gene is named only where the DNA matches it firmly. Part of the rows lack a size; the others show once, few, many or a class for expanded clones.

j_gene: TRBJ1-6
d_gene: -
abundance: -
v_gene: TRBV7-9
CDR3aa: CASSLGGSTNSPLHF
CDR3nt: TGTGCCAGCAGCTTAGGTGGGAGTACGAATTCACCCCTCCACTTT

j_gene: TRBJ1-1
d_gene: -
abundance: -
v_gene: TRBV18
CDR3aa: CASSLSGGTLNTEAFF
CDR3nt: TGTGCCAGCTCACTATCGGGTGGGACACTGAACACTGAAGCTTTCTTT

j_gene: TRBJ1-6
d_gene: -
abundance: -
v_gene: TRBV11-2
CDR3aa: CASSLGAGSSPLHF
CDR3nt: TGTGCCAGCAGCTTAGGGGCAGGGTCCTCACCCCTCCACTTT

j_gene: TRBJ2-1
d_gene: -
abundance: once
v_gene: TRBV4-1
CDR3aa: CASSQDSDNEQFF
CDR3nt: TGCGCCAGCAGCCAAGATTCAGACAATGAGCAGTTCTTC

j_gene: TRBJ2-5
d_gene: TRBD2
abundance: -
v_gene: TRBV30
CDR3aa: CAFEGLAGGPQYF
CDR3nt: TGTGCCTTCGAGGGGTTAGCGGGGGGTCCCCAGTACTTC

j_gene: TRBJ2-3
d_gene: -
abundance: -
v_gene: TRBV30
CDR3aa: CAWSRGGATDTQYF
CDR3nt: TGTGCCTGGAGTCGAGGGGGGGCCACAGATACGCAGTATTTT

j_gene: TRBJ1-1
d_gene: -
abundance: -
v_gene: TRBV6-6
CDR3aa: CASSLGGAGTEAFF
CDR3nt: TGTGCCAGCAGTTTAGGAGGGGCCGGCACTGAAGCTTTCTTT

j_gene: TRBJ1-1
d_gene: -
abundance: -
v_gene: TRBV7-8
CDR3aa: CASSARDIMNTEAFF
CDR3nt: TGTGCCAGCAGCGCCCGGGACATCATGAACACTGAAGCTTTCTTT

j_gene: TRBJ2-1
d_gene: TRBD2
abundance: -
v_gene: TRBV7-8
CDR3aa: CASSLTGTSAYHNEQFF
CDR3nt: TGTGCCAGCAGCTTAACCGGGACTAGCGCATACCACAATGAGCAGTTCTTC

j_gene: TRBJ1-3
d_gene: -
abundance: -
v_gene: TRBV9
CDR3aa: CASSVGSRAATGNTIYF
CDR3nt: TGTGCCAGCAGCGTAGGTAGCAGGGCGGCGACTGGAAACACCATATATTTT

j_gene: TRBJ1-1
d_gene: TRBD1
abundance: -
v_gene: TRBV19
CDR3aa: CASSSRTGEAFF
CDR3nt: TGTGCCAGTAGTTCTCGGACAGGCGAAGCTTTCTTT

j_gene: TRBJ1-1
d_gene: TRBD1
abundance: -
v_gene: TRBV6-6
CDR3aa: CASSYSRGKGAEAFF
CDR3nt: TGTGCCAGCAGTTACTCCAGGGGGAAGGGTGCTGAAGCTTTCTTT